The 15 T cell receptor beta chains below come from one sample, sequenced in a study of PD-1 blockade in mismatch repair-deficient tumors. TCRdb's table, derived via immunoSEQ multiplex PCR, lists solely in-frame clones and lacks some. The table has about 100,000 clones, approximately 80% seen once. This sample comprised peripheral blood, obtained about eight months after starting pembrolizumab. Receptors originate from an adult with mismatch repair-deficient cancer.

CDR3: CAWSDVGADTQYF. The DNA of the CDR3 is TGTGCCTGGAGCGACGTCGGTGCAGATACGCAGTATTTT. The chain combines TRBV30 with TRBJ2-3; no clear D. Trimming cost V 3 bases and J 4 bases, with 11 bases left between them. Germline V gene sequence: CDR1 GTSNPN, CDR2 SVGIG (reference sequence). The CDR3 contains 13 residues.

The rearrangement links TRBV10-1 to TRBJ2-1, with D perhaps being TRBD1 or TRBD2 (5 bases each). CDR3 length: 14 residues. CDR1 is WNHNN, CDR2 SYGVQD, per germline (reference sequence). V lost 5 bases and J lost 11, with 19 bases in between. The CDR3 DNA sequence: TGCGCCAGCAGTCCCTCCGGGGCGCGGTTTCAGCAGTTCTTC. Amino acids: CASSPSGARFQQFF.

This chain connects TRBV30 to TRBJ1-3; D not certain. CDR1 and CDR2 from the germline V gene are GTSNPN and SVGIG (reference sequence). The V and J ends lost 2 bases and 2 bases respectively, with 10 bases between them. The CDR3 is made up of 14 amino acids. In nucleotides, the CDR3 is TGTGCCTGGAGTAAACCGGCTACTGGAAACACCATATATTTT. Translating gives CAWSKPATGNTIYF.

The chain has TRBV6-5 and TRBJ2-7, with 11 bases that match TRBD2. Germline CDR1 reads MNHEY; CDR2 reads SVGAGI. This CDR3 comprises 16 residues. Trimming took 2 bases from V and 0 from J; bases not matched to a gene: 3. CDR3 sequence reads: CASSYGTSGSSYEQYF. Here the CDR3 DNA reads TGTGCCAGCAGTTACGGGACTAGCGGAAGCTCCTACGAGCAGTACTTC.

This clone appeared a few times. The gene calls are TRBV5-6 and TRBJ2-7; 7 bases are shared with TRBD1. V gave up 5 bases and J gave up 0 bases; unmatched junction bases: 11. Germline-derived CDR1 and CDR2 are SGHDT and YYEEEE. The CDR3 runs 16 residues. The CDR3 sequence: CASRKMDRPISYEQYF. The CDR3, as DNA: TGTGCCAGCAGGAAGATGGACAGGCCGATCTCCTACGAGCAGTACTTC.

In its sample, this clone was seen once. The chain couples TRBV19 to TRBJ2-2; D is unresolved. Between the trimmed V and J ends, which lost 5 bases and 1 base, there was a span of 8 bases. CDR1 LNHDA and CDR2 SQIVND come from the germline V gene (reference sequence). This CDR3 is 14 amino acids long. The CDR3 DNA is TGTGCCAGTAGTTACGGAAGGAACACCGGGGAGCTGTTTTTT. This gives the protein CASSYGRNTGELFF. The full variable domain, with the rest looked up from reference TRBV19 and TRBJ2-2, is DGGITQSPKYLFRKEGQNVTLSCEQNLNHDAMYWYRQDPGQGLRLIYYSQIVNDFQKGDIAEGYSVSREKKESFPLTVTSAQKNPTAFYLCASSYGRNTGELFFGEGSRLTVL.

V is TRBV5-1 and J is TRBJ1-2; D is ambiguous. The CDR3 is 16 amino acids. CDR1 and CDR2 (germline): SGHRS, YFSETQ. V lost 6 bases to trimming and J lost 8 bases, with 26 bases between them. CDR3: CASNSQDGLAVGGYTF. CDR3 nucleotides: TGCGCCAGCAATTCTCAGGACGGTTTAGCGGTAGGAGGCTACACCTTC.

The chain has TRBV7-3 and TRBJ2-7; tentatively, D is TRBD1 or TRBD2 (5 bases each). V was cut by 3 bases and J by 6 bases, with 12 bases left in between. Germline-derived CDR1 and CDR2 are SGHTA and FQGTGA. CDR3 length equals 13 residues. The CDR3 reads CASSFREGGEQYF. The CDR3, as DNA: TGTGCCAGCAGCTTCAGGGAAGGAGGCGAGCAGTACTTC.

V and J are TRBV21-1 and TRBJ2-7; TRBD1, the table's D call, was not compared with the DNA. TRBV21-1 is listed as a pseudogene. The CDR3 has 15 residues. CDR3 sequence reads: CASSNPGHLSYEQYF. The CDR3 nucleotides are TGTGCCAGCAGCAATCCGGGACACCTGTCCTACGAGCAGTACTTC.

The genes are TRBV19 and TRBJ2-1; maybe TRBD2 (6 bases). Trimming took off 5 bases at V and 0 bases at J, with 17 bases between the two ends. Germline assignment: CDR1 LNHDA and CDR2 SQIVND (reference sequence). There are 17 residues in the CDR3. CDR3 region: CASSPRDWTNSYNEQFF. Here the CDR3 DNA reads TGTGCCAGTAGTCCTCGGGACTGGACCAACTCCTACAATGAGCAGTTCTTC. Looking up the rest from reference TRBV19 and TRBJ2-1 gives the full variable domain: DGGITQSPKYLFRKEGQNVTLSCEQNLNHDAMYWYRQDPGQGLRLIYYSQIVNDFQKGDIAEGYSVSREKKESFPLTVTSAQKNPTAFYLCASSPRDWTNSYNEQFFGPGTRLTVL.

The V gene is TRBV7-9, the J gene TRBJ1-2, with D tentatively TRBD1 (6 bases). The germline V gene encodes CDR1 SEHNR and CDR2 FQNEAQ (reference sequence). CDR3 length: 14 residues. Trimming pared 3 bases from V and 6 bases from J, leaving 14 bases between. The CDR3 sequence: CASSFTDAGDGYTF. CDR3 DNA: TGTGCCAGCAGCTTTACCGACGCAGGGGATGGCTACACCTTC.

In this sample, this clone turned up once. The chain employs TRBV19 and TRBJ1-4; D possibly corresponds to TRBD1 (5 bases). Trimming cost V 7 bases and J 8 bases, with 23 bases left between them. CDR3 length: 16 residues. Germline loops: CDR1 LNHDA, CDR2 SQIVND (reference sequence). The chain's CDR3 is CASNQLGERGREKLFF. The DNA for the CDR3 is TGTGCCAGTAACCAGTTGGGTGAGAGGGGTAGGGAAAAACTGTTTTTT.

The chain combines TRBV7-8 with TRBJ2-7; D is perhaps TRBD2 (5 bases). Germline values: CDR1 SGHVS, CDR2 FQNEAQ. This CDR3 comprises 15 residues. V was pared by 3 bases and J by 6 bases, with 18 bases between. The CDR3 DNA reads as TGTGCCAGCAGCTTGCGGACTGGGTTCGGCATCGAGCAGTACTTC. This encodes CASSLRTGFGIEQYF.

The chain uses TRBV2 and TRBJ2-3; 9 nucleotides line up with TRBD2. Trimming removed 6 bases from V and 8 bases from J; junction bases left unmatched: 15. Germline values: CDR1 SNHLY, CDR2 FYNNEI. This CDR3 has 16 amino acids. The chain's CDR3 is CASSLAGAIATGTQYF. For the CDR3, the DNA is TGTGCCAGCAGCTTAGCGGGAGCCATAGCGACGGGTACGCAGTATTTT.

The V and J genes are TRBV4-3 and TRBJ2-1, with a possible D match to TRBD2 (5 bases). The CDR3 covers 16 residues. Germline V lookup: CDR1 LGHNA, CDR2 YSLEER. Trimming pared 1 base from V and 0 bases from J, leaving 10 bases between. The CDR3 region has the DNA TGCGCCAGCAGCCAAGGGCGAGGGAGCTCCTACAATGAGCAGTTCTTC. This translates into CASSQGRGSSYNEQFF.